These 22 T cell receptor beta chains were sequenced from one sample in a study of cytomegalovirus exposure and HLA in healthy donors. The PCR used 60 Vbeta and 13 Jbeta primers. Repertoires were generated with immunoSEQ multiplex PCR, while TCRdb's copy carries only in-frame clones and drops some. Of about 76,000 clones in the sample, roughly 70% were seen once. The sequenced sample was PBMCs. The receptors originated from a man in his 60s in good health and CMV-seropositive.

V gene TRBV21-1 combines with J gene TRBJ2-2; TRBD2 reflects the table's D call only, with no check against the DNA. TRBV21-1 is labeled a pseudogene. This CDR3 is built from 17 residues. CDR3 region: CASPNVRAGENTGELFF. CDR3 in DNA: TGTGCCAGCCCCAACGTTAGAGCGGGGGAGAACACCGGGGAGCTGTTTTTT.

This chain connects TRBV5-1 to TRBJ1-5; TRBD1 aligns across 9 bases. Germline CDR1 is SGHRS and CDR2 is YFSETQ. V shed 0 bases and J 4 bases; nucleotides not matched to a gene: 2. This CDR3 region has 15 residues. The CDR3 here is CASSLGQGGNQPQHF. The CDR3 DNA follows: TGCGCCAGCAGCTTGGGACAGGGGGGAAATCAGCCCCAGCATTTT.

This clone has just one count. This is likely a read error, given that the CDR3 carries no conserved phenylalanine or tryptophan at its end. V gene TRBV28 combines with J gene TRBJ1-2, with D perhaps matching TRBD1 (5 bases). V shed 6 bases and J shed 2 bases, with 13 bases lying between them. The CDR3 is 14 amino acids. CDR1 is MDHEN, CDR2 SYDVKM, per germline. The CDR3 nucleotides read TGTGCCAGCAGGCCCTCAGGGAGGAACTATGGCTACACCCTC. Translating gives CASRPSGRNYGYTL.

The chain couples TRBV19 to TRBJ2-6, with TRBD1 identical over 9 bases. This CDR3 spans 18 amino acids. CDR1 is LNHDA and CDR2 is SQIVND in the germline V gene (reference sequence). The junction had 12 bases not matched to a gene; V was cut back by 7 bases and J by 2 bases. The CDR3 region has the DNA TGTGCCAGTATTAACCACGGGACAGGGTTTCCTGGGGCCAACGTCCTGACTTTC. This encodes CASINHGTGFPGANVLTF.

This chain links TRBV11-1 with TRBJ2-4; TRBD1 might be the D (5 bases). The germline CDR1 and CDR2 sequences are SGHAT and FQDESV (reference sequence). V lost 4 bases, J lost 7 bases, and 14 bases lay in between. This CDR3 comprises 14 residues. CDR3 in amino acids: CASSSEGARNIQYF. CDR3 DNA: TGTGCCAGCAGCTCCGAAGGGGCGCGGAACATTCAGTACTTC.

The chain joins TRBV7-6 to TRBJ2-1; D is perhaps TRBD2 (6 bases). The CDR3 has 14 amino acids. Germline CDR1 SGHVS, CDR2 FNYEAQ. The ends were cut back, 2 bases at V and 6 bases at J, with 11 bases in the middle. In DNA form, the CDR3 reads TGTGCCAGCAGCTTACCGGGAGTTGGCAATGAGCAGTTCTTC. Translation gives CASSLPGVGNEQFF.

V and J are TRBV5-1 and TRBJ2-5; D remains ambiguous. Germline V CDR1 and CDR2: SGHRS, YFSETQ. Trimming left V 2 bases short and J 7 bases short, with 15 bases between. The CDR3 has 14 residues. CDR3 in DNA: TGCGCCAGCAGCTTAGGCTTCCCGGCAGGGACCCAGTACTTC. Amino acid sequence: CASSLGFPAGTQYF.

The genes are TRBV4-2 and TRBJ2-1, with TRBD1 identical over 7 bases. Trimming at V came to 3 bases and at J to 0 bases, leaving 5 bases not matched to a gene. Germline assignment: CDR1 LGHNA and CDR2 YNFKEQ. CDR3 length: 16 residues. The CDR3 nucleotides are TGTGCCAGCAGCCAGGACCCAGGGGGCTCCTACAATGAGCAGTTCTTC. It encodes CASSQDPGGSYNEQFF.

The rearrangement links TRBV10-2 to TRBJ2-7; 7 nucleotides agree with TRBD1. This CDR3 spans 15 amino acids. The V segment lost 2 bases and the J segment 0 bases; nucleotides outside the gene matches: 4. Germline CDR1 and CDR2: WSHSY and SAAADI. CDR3 protein: CASSEVTGSSYEQYF. CDR3 sequence (DNA): TGCGCCAGCAGTGAGGTGACAGGGAGCTCCTACGAGCAGTACTTC.

The V gene is TRBV5-4, the J gene TRBJ2-1, with D possibly matching TRBD1 (6 bases). Germline V gene lookup returns CDR1 SGHNT and CDR2 YYREEE (reference sequence). The CDR3 consists of 14 residues. Trimming stripped 0 bases from V and 7 bases from J, with 11 bases between. The CDR3 DNA sequence: TGTGCCAGCAGCTTGGGACAGGCTAAGAATGAGCAGTTCTTC. This sequence encodes CASSLGQAKNEQFF.

This sequence joins TRBV30 and TRBJ2-7; a weak D match, TRBD2 (5 bases). The V and J ends lost 2 bases and 3 bases respectively, with 8 bases between them. Germline V gene sequence: CDR1 GTSNPN, CDR2 SVGIG (reference sequence). The CDR3 is 12 amino acids. DNA for the CDR3: TGTGCCTGGAGTCCCGCGGGCTACGAGCAGTACTTC. It specifies CAWSPAGYEQYF.

This clone occurred a few times. A read error may account for a junction end that differs from germline. CDR3 residues: CSSSPGPNEQFF. DNA of the CDR3: TGTTCCAGCAGCCCTGGGCCTAATGAGCAGTTCTTC. The chain uses TRBV7-9 and TRBJ2-1; D is ambiguous. CDR3 size: 12 residues. CDR1 is SEHNR, CDR2 FQNEAQ, per germline (reference sequence). The complete variable domain, with remaining parts taken from reference TRBV7-9 and TRBJ2-1, reads DTGVSQNPRHKITKRGQNVTFRCDPISEHNRLYWYRQTLGQGPEFLTYFQNEAQLEKSRLLSDRFSAERPKGSFSTLEIQRTEQGDSAMYLCSSSPGPNEQFFGPGTRLTVL.

This clone was counted a few times. V gene TRBV5-1 combines with J gene TRBJ1-4, with TRBD1 matching over 9 bases. V gave up 3 bases and J gave up 5 bases; unmatched junction bases: 14. In germline, CDR1 is SGHRS, CDR2 YFSETQ. The CDR3 consists of 18 residues. Here the CDR3 DNA reads TGCGCCAGCAGCTGGACCGGGACAGGGACTACCCAGAATGAAAAACTGTTTTTT. This sequence encodes CASSWTGTGTTQNEKLFF.

Only a few counts were recorded for this clone. The V call is TRBV27, the J call TRBJ2-2; TRBD1 agrees at 9 bases. Germline loops: CDR1 MNHEY, CDR2 SMNVEV (reference sequence). V lost 7 bases to trimming and J lost 3 bases; unmatched junction nucleotides: 3. The CDR3 sequence is 14 residues long. The CDR3 loop reads CASTRTGDTGELFF. The CDR3 DNA reads as TGTGCCAGCACCCGGACAGGGGACACCGGGGAGCTGTTTTTT.

The table lists this clone with a count of one. The chain is built from TRBV29-1 and TRBJ2-5; TRBD1 matches 8 bases. Unmatched junction bases numbered 7, after V lost 7 bases and J lost 3 bases. CDR1 and CDR2 from the germline V gene are SQVTM and ANQGSEA. This CDR3 has 13 residues. The CDR3 here is CSETGVIEETQYF. The CDR3 DNA reads as TGCAGCGAGACAGGGGTTATCGAAGAGACCCAGTACTTC.

J is TRBJ2-1 and V is TRBV4-1; 8 nucleotides match TRBD2. The CDR3 runs to 16 residues. Losses at the gene ends were 0 bases for V and 6 bases for J; bases not matched to a gene: 7. Per the germline V gene, CDR1 is MGHRA and CDR2 is YSYEKL. The CDR3 sequence is CASSQDRTSLVNEQFF. The CDR3 DNA reads TGCGCCAGCAGCCAAGACCGGACTAGCCTGGTCAATGAGCAGTTCTTC.

The rearrangement joins TRBV28 to TRBJ2-2; 7 positions agree with TRBD2. CDR3 size: 14 residues. The V gene end was trimmed by 11 bases and the J gene end by 4 bases; junction bases not matched to a gene: 10. Germline V lookup: CDR1 MDHEN, CDR2 SYDVKM. Here the CDR3 reads CAAAGVQITGELFF. The DNA of the CDR3 is TGTGCCGCCGCGGGGGTGCAGATCACCGGGGAGCTGTTTTTT.

This clone was seen more than once but under ten times. The chain has TRBV15 and TRBJ1-2, with D unresolved. The V gene lost 1 base and the J gene lost 1 base, with 4 bases spanning the gap. The CDR3 extends over 13 amino acids. Germline loops: CDR1 LNHNV, CDR2 YYDKDF (reference sequence). In DNA, the CDR3 is TGTGCCACCAGCAGAGGAGATAACTATGGCTACACCTTC. Translating it yields CATSRGDNYGYTF.

J is TRBJ2-7 and V is TRBV6-6; 9 nucleotides line up with TRBD1. Per the germline V gene, CDR1 is MNHNY and CDR2 is SVGAGI (reference sequence). J lost 3 bases, V lost 9 bases, and 6 bases had no gene match. This CDR3 is 13 amino acids long. DNA of the CDR3: TGTGCCAGTGTGGGACAGGGAAACTACGAGCAGTACTTC. It is translated as CASVGQGNYEQYF.

This clone has just one count. This rearrangement joins TRBV28 to TRBJ1-2; D not certain. V lost 6 bases to trimming and J lost 0 bases, with 8 bases between them. The CDR3 totals 13 residues. Germline V gene sequence: CDR1 MDHEN, CDR2 SYDVKM. This CDR3 is CASRSGTNYGYTF. The CDR3 DNA is TGTGCCAGCAGGTCAGGAACTAACTATGGCTACACCTTC.

The rearrangement uses TRBV4-1 and TRBJ2-1; TRBD1 is a possible D gene (6 bases). In germline, CDR1 is MGHRA, CDR2 YSYEKL. Trimming shortened V by 3 bases and J by 2 bases, and 14 bases separated the two germline ends. The CDR3 totals 16 residues. The CDR3 here is CASSHIQGQPYNEQFF. The DNA of the CDR3 is TGCGCCAGCAGCCACATACAGGGACAACCCTACAATGAGCAGTTCTTC.

The rearrangement joins TRBV13 to TRBJ1-2, with D possibly being TRBD1 (5 bases). Germline values: CDR1 PRHDT, CDR2 FYEKMQ (reference sequence). The CDR3 is made up of 12 amino acids. V was pared by 3 bases and J by 4 bases, with 6 bases between. CDR3: CASSLGGYGYTF. The DNA of the CDR3 is TGTGCCAGCAGCTTGGGGGGCTATGGCTACACCTTC.